This T cell receptor (beta chain) was sequenced in a study of blood T cells in healthy people across ages. Study overall: There was about one barcoded beta molecule captured by template switching per two T cells.

CDR1 is KGHDR, CDR2 SFDVKD, per germline. V shed 1 base and J shed 4 bases, with 14 bases lying between them. The CDR3 extends over 16 amino acids. In the case of this clonotype: Its antigen is unidentified.

A J-beta primer mix and a sample-barcoded 5' primer were used in a second PCR of about 7 to 12 cycles. TCRdb itself ran the 5' RACE reads through MiXCR, one entry per CDR3 protein. The repertoire holds around 500,000 distinct CDR3 sequences, with around 50% as singletons. Overall study results and limits: PBMCs went unsorted, and a conclusive naive versus antigen-experienced comparison was therefore prevented. Underestimates were what the diversity estimates from one million T cells were considered to be. Among T cells, TCR beta diversity per million cells dropped roughly linearly as age rose.

The rearrangement joins TRBV24-1 to TRBJ2-3; D is possibly TRBD1 (7 bases). The TCR originated in a man at least 80 years old in good health. Sequenced material: blood. CDR3 in amino acids: CATSDFGRQGADTQYF. CDR3 nucleotide sequence: TGTGCCACCAGTGATTTCGGGAGACAGGGCGCAGATACGCAGTATTTT.